These T cell receptor beta chains were read from a single sample in a study of blood T cell repertoires in COVID-19. Clones were sequenced by immunoSEQ multiplex PCR, and TCRdb holds only the in-frame ones, with some missing. The sample contains approximately 270,000 clones, roughly 88% of which appear only once. The sample consisted of PBMCs or T cells enriched from blood (not recorded which). Source of these receptors: a woman aged 45-60 years who had recovered from COVID-19. CDR3s include the opening cysteine and the closing phenylalanine or tryptophan. A D gene is named only where the DNA matches it firmly. A row's size may be missing; if present it is once, few, many or a size class.

clone size,V gene,J gene,D gene,CDR3 DNA,CDR3 protein
-,TRBV2,TRBJ1-5,-,TGTGCCAGCATGAAGGAGGCAAATCAGCCCCAGCATTTT,CASMKEANQPQHF
-,TRBV7-9,TRBJ2-2,-,TGTGCCAGCAGCTTAGGACTGACAGGATTTAACACCGGGGAGCTGTTTTTT,CASSLGLTGFNTGELFF
-,TRBV5-1,TRBJ2-5,-,TGCGCCAGCAGCTTGGGAGAAGAGACCCAGTACTTC,CASSLGEETQYF
-,TRBV13,TRBJ2-3,TRBD2,TGTGCCAGCAGCTTAATAATGGGGAGGGCCCCCGATACGCAGTATTTT,CASSLIMGRAPDTQYF
-,TRBV19,TRBJ1-5,TRBD1,TGTGCCAGTAGTATAGACGGAGGGGGCTGGAATCAGCCCCAGCATTTT,CASSIDGGGWNQPQHF
-,TRBV6-5,TRBJ2-7,-,TGTGCCAGCAGTCGACAGCTACTCTACGAGCAGTACTTC,CASSRQLLYEQYF
few,TRBV5-1,TRBJ2-3,TRBD2,TGCGCCAGCAGAAGGACTAGCGGGAGGGCCGGAGATACGCAGTATTTT,CASRRTSGRAGDTQYF
-,TRBV27,TRBJ2-1,TRBD2,TGTGCCAGCAGGGCCAAGCCGGGACTAGCGGGAGGCCCTTCCTACAATGAGCAGTTCTTC,CASRAKPGLAGGPSYNEQFF
-,TRBV20-1,TRBJ2-7,-,TGCAGTGTTTCGTCCCACGAGCAGTACTTC,CSVSSHEQYF
-,TRBV28,TRBJ1-2,TRBD1,TGTGCCAGCCACAAGGACAGGGGGCGCGGGAACTATGGCTACACCTTC,CASHKDRGRGNYGYTF
-,TRBV25-1,TRBJ2-7,TRBD2,TGTGCCAGCAGTGATTTCCAACGGGACTACTCCTACGAGCAGTACTTC,CASSDFQRDYSYEQYF
-,TRBV20-1,TRBJ1-4,-,TGCAGTGCTAGTAGGAGGTCCGGAGCAACTAATGAAAAACTGTTTTTT,CSASRRSGATNEKLFF
-,TRBV19,TRBJ2-2,-,TGTGCCAGTAGTATATTGCAGGGCACCAAGGGCGGGGAGCTGTTTTTT,CASSILQGTKGGELFF
-,TRBV2,TRBJ2-1,-,TGTGCCACCTTAGGACCCCCAGGACTATTCAATGAGCAGTTCTTC,CATLGPPGLFNEQFF
-,TRBV2,TRBJ2-6,TRBD1,TGTGCCAGCAGTGAAGGGACAGGCCGTGACTACTCTGGGGCCAACGTCCTGACTTTC,CASSEGTGRDYSGANVLTF
-,TRBV19,TRBJ1-5,TRBD1,TGTGCCAGTAGTGACAGGGCTCAGCCCCAGCATTTT,CASSDRAQPQHF
-,TRBV7-9,TRBJ2-7,-,TGTGCCAGCAGCTTAGGCAGTTTTAAGCGAACCTACGAGCAGTACTTC,CASSLGSFKRTYEQYF
-,TRBV6-5,TRBJ1-5,-,TGTGCCAGCAGGGAGGGCAACGGGCAGCCCCAGCATTTT,CASREGNGQPQHF
-,TRBV24-1,TRBJ1-3,-,TGTGCCACCTCCTCCGGGAGAGGCGCGAACACCATATATTTT,CATSSGRGANTIYF
-,TRBV7-9,TRBJ2-1,TRBD2,TGTGCCAGCAGCACTCTACTAGCGGCTGTCTACAATGAGCAGTTCTTC,CASSTLLAAVYNEQFF
-,TRBV7-9,TRBJ2-7,-,TGTGCCAGCAGCTCGGGACTCCGCTACGAGCAGTACTTC,CASSSGLRYEQYF
-,TRBV6-2/TRBV6-3,TRBJ2-1,-,TGTGCCAGCAGTTACGAAGGACAGTTCAATGAGCAGTTCTTC,CASSYEGQFNEQFF
-,TRBV6-5,TRBJ1-2,TRBD1,TGTGCCAGCAGTTACGAAAACAGGGGGAACTATGGCTACACCTTC,CASSYENRGNYGYTF
few,TRBV18,TRBJ2-7,TRBD2,TGTGCCAGCTCACCCGCTAGACTAGCGGGAAAGTACGAGCAGTACTTC,CASSPARLAGKYEQYF
-,TRBV21-1,TRBJ2-3,-,TGTGCCAGCAGCGGCCGCCGGGACACAACAGATACGCAGTATTTT,CASSGRRDTTDTQYF
few,TRBV7-3,TRBJ2-1,TRBD1,TGTGCCAGCAGCCGGGACAGGGTAAATGAGCAGTTCTTC,CASSRDRVNEQFF
-,TRBV28,TRBJ1-1,TRBD1,TGTGCCAGCCGAGGACAGGGGGCAACCACTGAAGCTTTCTTT,CASRGQGATTEAFF
once,TRBV12-3/TRBV12-4,TRBJ2-3,TRBD1,TGTGCCAGCAGTTTAGCGCGGGACAGGGGAAAGTATTTT,CASSLARDRGKYF
-,TRBV5-1,TRBJ2-7,TRBD1,TGCGCCAGCAGCTCCACAGGGGGCGCGTACGAGCAGTACTTC,CASSSTGGAYEQYF
-,TRBV6-4,TRBJ2-1,-,TGTGCCAGCAGTGACGGACTTTCTTATGAGCAGTTCTTC,CASSDGLSYEQFF
-,TRBV6-5,TRBJ1-2,TRBD1,TGTGCCAACCGGGACAGGGGTACCTATGGCTACACCTTC,CANRDRGTYGYTF
-,TRBV30,TRBJ2-3,TRBD2,TGTGCCTGGACTGTCGCTAGCGGTTACACAGATACGCAGTATTTT,CAWTVASGYTDTQYF
-,TRBV6-6,TRBJ1-1,-,TGTGCCAGCAGTTACGGGGAGACTGAAGCTTTCTTT,CASSYGETEAFF
-,TRBV21-1,TRBJ1-3,-,TGTGCCAGCGGTAAGGGGGCGGCTGGAAACACCATATATTTT,CASGKGAAGNTIYF
-,TRBV18,TRBJ2-7,TRBD1,TGTGCCAGCTCTCAACGGGACAGGGAGCAGTACTTC,CASSQRDREQYF
-,TRBV5-1,TRBJ2-3,TRBD2,TGCGCCAGCAGCTTGGCTAGCGGGAGGGGAGATACGCAGTATTTT,CASSLASGRGDTQYF
-,TRBV28,TRBJ1-2,-,TGTGCCAGCAGTTTTAATTACCAGATCGTCATGTCCGCTGGCTACACCTTC,CASSFNYQIVMSAGYTF
-,TRBV28,TRBJ2-1,TRBD1,TGTGCCAGCAGAGACAGGGGGCTATCCTACAATGAGCAGTTCTTC,CASRDRGLSYNEQFF
once,TRBV14,TRBJ2-1,-,TGTGCCAGCAGCCAAGCGTACAATGAGCAGTTCTTC,CASSQAYNEQFF
few,TRBV27,TRBJ2-7,-,TGTGCCAGCATGGACACCCCCTACGAGCAGTACTTC,CASMDTPYEQYF
-,TRBV24-1,TRBJ2-3,TRBD1,TGTGCCACCAGTGATTCCAGACAGGGTAGGGATACGCAGTATTTT,CATSDSRQGRDTQYF
-,TRBV19,TRBJ1-6,-,TGTGCCAGTAGAACGGACAGCTATAATTCACCCCTCCACTTT,CASRTDSYNSPLHF
once,TRBV28,TRBJ2-4,-,TGTGCCAGCAGTCTAGGCGGGGACATTCAGTACTTC,CASSLGGDIQYF
-,TRBV6-5,TRBJ1-6,-,TGTGCCAGCAGTTCGAACGTAGATTCACCCCTCCACTTT,CASSSNVDSPLHF
-,TRBV5-6,TRBJ2-5,-,TGTGCCAGCAGCCGGGTCCAAGAGACCCAGTACTTC,CASSRVQETQYF
-,TRBV4-1,TRBJ2-5,TRBD2,TGCGCCAGCAGCCAAGTTTGGCTAGCGGGAGGGACCCAGTACTTC,CASSQVWLAGGTQYF
once,TRBV10-3,TRBJ2-7,-,TGTGCCATCAGTGAGGAACAGTCAGGCATGGAGCAGTACTTC,CAISEEQSGMEQYF
-,TRBV7-9,TRBJ2-1,-,TGTGCCAGCAGCGCATCGGGAGAAGGAGGAGAGCAGTTCTTC,CASSASGEGGEQFF
once,TRBV7-9,TRBJ1-5,-,TGTGCCAGCAGCCAACAGGGACCGCGGAGCAATCAGCCCCAGCATTTT,CASSQQGPRSNQPQHF
-,TRBV20-1,TRBJ1-1,-,TGCAGTGCTAGTAAACCTGACCCCAGCGGCACTGAAGCTTTCTTT,CSASKPDPSGTEAFF
-,TRBV14,TRBJ1-5,-,TGTGCCAGCAGCCAAGATAGGACCGGCGGGCGTAGGCAGCCCCAGCATTTT,CASSQDRTGGRRQPQHF
-,TRBV28,TRBJ2-7,TRBD2,TGTGCCAGCAGTCCCGGGACTAGCGGAACCTACGAGCAGTACTTC,CASSPGTSGTYEQYF
-,TRBV10-3,TRBJ1-4,-,TGTGCCATCAGTGACTCCCTCGGGGTTGAGAAACTGTTTTTT,CAISDSLGVEKLFF
-,TRBV5-5,TRBJ1-2,TRBD1,TGTGCCAGCAGCCCACGGACAGGGGGCGTCGACTATGGCTACACCTTC,CASSPRTGGVDYGYTF
-,TRBV27,TRBJ1-1,TRBD1,TGTGCCAGCAGTTTAGACAGGGTGAACACTGAAGCTTTCTTT,CASSLDRVNTEAFF
-,TRBV28,TRBJ2-7,TRBD2,TGTGCCAGCAGTAAGTTAGCGGGAGCAAGGAACGAGCAGTACTTC,CASSKLAGARNEQYF